The source of this T cell receptor (beta chain) is a study of T cells in localized non-small cell lung cancer. Study-wide findings and caveats: Uninvolved nearby lung showed the greatest T cell clonality, exceeding that found in tumor. Elevated circulating T cell density in blood was associated with longer overall survival. Adjacent lung held a median roughly 60 of the top 100 tumor clones.

Data came from immunoSEQ multiplex PCR; TCRdb stores just in-frame clones and leaves some out. Found here are approximately 81,000 clones, around 89% of them singletons; the top ten hold 20% to 25%. Germline V gene sequence: CDR1 MGHDK, CDR2 SYGVNS. The CDR3 contains 16 residues. V was pared by 5 bases and J by 7 bases, with 12 bases of the junction left unmatched. This clone was counted a few times. Its antigen is still unknown. The sequencing used peripheral blood, collected before any cancer treatment. The clonotype was recovered from a woman aged 35-70 years with stage I squamous cell lung carcinoma. The rearrangement uses TRBV25-1 and TRBJ1-4, with 8 bases aligning to TRBD1. CDR3 nucleotides: TGTGCCAGCAGTCAAAATCAGGGGGCGTTGGTTGAAAAACTGTTTTTT. The encoded protein is CASSQNQGALVEKLFF.